Given below is one T cell receptor (beta chain) in context. Which antigen it targets is not known. The input lacks base qualities; no much larger clone sits a single base away. Including cysteine and phenylalanine, the CDR3 has 17 amino acids. CDR3 DNA is the only sequence kept; it has 51 bases, read in frame from the first base. Sequences MGHRA (CDR1) and YSYEKL (CDR2) are obtained from the germline V gene. The junction carries 18 bases between V and J, which are trimmed by 1 base and 6 bases respectively. Sample time point, as interpreted from the label and publication: persistent/refractory GD, antithyroid drugs over 5 years with positive TRAb. RNA was extracted from PBMCs in TRIzol for both TCR sequencing and RNA sequencing. Graves' disease was diagnosed according to American Thyroid Association guidelines. Patients were recruited from an endocrinology department in Xi'an, China. Each patient gave 9 to 10 milliliters of peripheral blood, collected in an EDTA anticoagulant tube. Ficoll Paque Plus density gradient separation was used to isolate PBMCs, and no further T cell sorting was performed. An Agilent 2100 Bioanalyzer and agarose gel were used to check RNA quality, while a NanoDrop 2000 measured RNA concentration.

This sample is part of a study of regulatory T cells in long-lasting Graves disease (dated by TCRdb to 2020 to 2023). Context from the whole study: Persistent Graves' disease meant more than 5 years of antithyroid drug treatment with TSH receptor autoantibodies that stayed positive. On average, persistent Graves' disease patients in the clinical cohort had been on antithyroid drugs for approximately ten years. A total of some 33 samples were covered by TCR sequencing, comprising some 13 persistent and roughly 20 newly diagnosed Graves' disease patients. Persistent Graves' disease patients were compared with newly diagnosed Graves' disease patients by peripheral blood TCR sequencing and RNA sequencing. The study was conducted in China and was registered as a clinical trial. Summary of the overall study and its limitations: The authors noted that the small sample size was a limitation that may lower accuracy. Only peripheral blood was studied, because thyroid tissue, the primary lesion, was inaccessible. Lower TCR Shannon entropy and fewer highly expanded clones were observed in persistent Graves' disease patients than in newly diagnosed patients, which suggested clonal expansion. Sequencing and analysis were restricted to the TCR beta chain. Patients with persistent disease shared more public clonotypes (approximately 2,500) than newly diagnosed patients did (966). Preferential use of TRBV28, TRBJ1-2 and TRBJ2-5 was observed in persistent disease, whereas TRBV20-1 and TRBJ2-1 were favored in newly diagnosed disease.

The library was built by means of multiplex PCR. Sequencer: Illumina HiSeq 4000. iRepertoire HTBI primers and Arm-PCR amplification of CDR3 regions were used to construct TCR beta libraries. Before sequencing, the PCR products underwent gel purification. From the authors' description of their analysis: Across samples, around 58 TRBV and 13 to 15 TRBJ segments were identified and used for gene usage analysis of CDR3 amino acid clonotypes. Filtered high-quality paired reads were merged into contigs using COPE and FqMerger. BLAST was used to align contigs to IMGT TRBV, TRBD and TRBJ reference genes, with CDR3 defined following IMGT. Highly expanded clones were defined as clonotypes with a frequency above 0.1%. Shannon entropy was used to measure repertoire diversity, and the Gini coefficient was used to measure V-J evenness. Public clonotypes were defined as clonotypes shared by more than one individual. In TCRdb, the public reads were trimmed at Q25 with fastp and aligned with MiXCR, with productive beta chains retained. Rows are unified per CDR3 protein, each entry keeping the most common DNA and genes. TCRdb's processing, not the authors' own work, is the source of the V and J calls. Here the sample has roughly 500,000 distinct CDR3 sequences; about 20% occur a single time. The ten largest account for around 13% of the sample.

This TCR was recovered from a female donor with Graves disease. The sequencing used peripheral blood mononuclear cells (PBMCs), collected when the disease was refractory, from a patient treated with antithyroid drugs. The rearranged chain carries TRBV4-1 and TRBJ2-2; perhaps TRBD1 is the D gene, with 6 bases matching. The CDR3 region has the sequence CASSQGRHRVIAGELFF. The DNA reads TGCGCCAGCAGCCAAGGGCGACACAGGGTCATCGCCGGGGAGCTGTTTTTT.